The rows below give T cell receptor beta chains drawn from one sample of a study of blood T cell repertoires in COVID-19. The method was immunoSEQ multiplex PCR; TCRdb's version includes in-frame clones alone and lacks a portion of them. The repertoire holds roughly 290,000 clones, with about 85% as singletons. The specimen sequenced was peripheral blood. These receptor sequences come from a woman between 45 and 65 years old with active or convalescent COVID-19. CDR3s include the opening cysteine and the closing phenylalanine or tryptophan. A D gene is named only where the DNA matches it firmly. Part of the rows lack a size; the others show once, few, many or a class for expanded clones.

D gene | J gene | V gene | clone size | CDR3 protein | CDR3 DNA
. | TRBJ1-5 | TRBV14 | . | CASSLSQGAPQHF | TGTGCCAGCAGCCTCAGTCAAGGGGCTCCCCAGCATTTT
. | TRBJ1-5 | TRBV5-8 | . | CASSLDRGGIGQPQHF | TGTGCCAGCAGCTTGGACCGAGGAGGGATCGGTCAGCCCCAGCATTTT
TRBD2 | TRBJ2-2 | TRBV5-1 | . | CASRRTSGRLTTGELFF | TGCGCCAGCAGACGGACTAGCGGGAGACTAACCACCGGGGAGCTGTTTTTT
TRBD2 | TRBJ2-7 | TRBV11-2 | . | CASSRGGTSYEQYF | TGTGCCAGCAGCCGGGGGGGGACCTCCTACGAGCAGTACTTC
. | TRBJ2-7 | TRBV25-1 | . | CASSESGVGEQYF | TGTGCCAGCAGTGAATCCGGGGTGGGGGAGCAGTACTTC
. | TRBJ2-3 | TRBV2 | . | CASSESPLGTDTQYF | TGTGCCAGCAGTGAAAGCCCTCTGGGCACAGATACGCAGTATTTT
. | TRBJ1-2 | TRBV6-5 | . | CASSMTSLNYGYTF | TGTGCCAGCAGCATGACATCTCTTAACTATGGCTACACCTTC
TRBD1 | TRBJ2-7 | TRBV7-7 | few | CASSLRTGDYEQYF | TGTGCCAGCAGTTTACGGACAGGGGACTACGAGCAGTACTTC
TRBD2 | TRBJ2-1 | TRBV28 | . | CASSPRGVSGSFDEQFF | TGTGCCAGCAGTCCCCGTGGGGTTAGCGGGAGTTTCGATGAGCAGTTCTTC
. | TRBJ1-3 | TRBV6-5 | . | CASGTTSGNTIYF | TGTGCCAGCGGGACAACCTCTGGAAACACCATATATTTT
. | TRBJ2-5 | TRBV5-1 | . | CASSSLAEETQYF | TGCGCCAGTAGCTCGTTAGCGGAAGAGACCCAGTACTTC
TRBD1 | TRBJ1-4 | TRBV6-2/TRBV6-3 | . | CASSYSPWDRRDANEKLFF | TGTGCCAGCAGTTACTCGCCCTGGGACAGGAGAGATGCTAATGAAAAACTGTTTTTT
TRBD1 | TRBJ1-1 | TRBV28 | . | CASGGQGLLPQAFF | TGTGCCAGCGGGGGACAGGGCCTATTACCTCAAGCTTTCTTT
TRBD1 | TRBJ1-4 | TRBV4-1 | . | CASRQPGQGAEKLFF | TGCGCCAGCAGACAGCCGGGACAGGGGGCTGAAAAACTGTTTTTT
TRBD2 | TRBJ2-2 | TRBV4-1 | . | CASSHGLAGVLTGELFF | TGCGCCAGCAGCCATGGACTAGCGGGAGTTTTAACCGGGGAGCTGTTTTTT
. | TRBJ2-2 | TRBV2 | . | CAIRRDNLGGELFF | TGTGCCATACGACGGGACAATCTTGGCGGGGAGCTGTTTTTT
. | TRBJ1-4 | TRBV9 | . | CASSDDSGEKLFF | TGTGCCAGCAGCGACGACAGTGGGGAAAAACTGTTTTTT
TRBD2 | TRBJ2-1 | TRBV9 | . | CASSPYSSGAYNEQFF | TGTGCCAGCAGCCCATATTCTAGCGGGGCCTACAATGAGCAGTTCTTC
. | TRBJ1-4 | TRBV9 | . | CASSAQTGGGEKLFF | TGTGCCAGCAGCGCTCAGACGGGAGGCGGTGAAAAACTGTTTTTT
TRBD1 | TRBJ2-3 | TRBV5-1 | . | CASSLGTVAYTDTQYF | TGCGCCAGCAGCTTAGGGACAGTGGCATACACAGATACGCAGTATTTT
TRBD1 | TRBJ2-4 | TRBV2 | . | CASSGDRLAKNIQYF | TGTGCCAGCAGCGGGGACAGACTAGCCAAAAACATTCAGTACTTC
TRBD1 | TRBJ1-6 | TRBV28 | . | CASSSDRTLRPLHF | TGTGCCAGCAGTTCGGACAGGACCCTCCGACCCCTCCACTTT
. | TRBJ1-1 | TRBV15 | once | CATSRGQGQNTEAFF | TGTGCCACCAGCAGAGGGCAGGGACAGAACACTGAAGCTTTCTTT
TRBD2 | TRBJ2-3 | TRBV19 | . | CASTVSGASTDTQYF | TGTGCCAGTACCGTTAGCGGGGCTAGCACAGATACGCAGTATTTT
TRBD1 | TRBJ1-4 | TRBV13 | . | CASSLPGTGNEKLFF | TGTGCCAGCAGCTTACCAGGGACAGGGAACGAAAAACTGTTTTTT
TRBD1 | TRBJ1-1 | TRBV5-1 | . | CASSFTGGTEAFF | TGCGCCAGCAGTTTTACAGGGGGTACTGAAGCTTTCTTT
. | TRBJ1-1 | TRBV6-1 | . | CASSEVRGFTEAFF | TGTGCCAGCAGTGAAGTTCGGGGATTCACTGAAGCTTTCTTT
. | TRBJ2-7 | TRBV2 | . | CASSDLASSSYEQYF | TGTGCCAGCAGTGACCTGGCTTCCAGCTCCTACGAGCAGTACTTC
TRBD2 | TRBJ2-3 | TRBV5-1 | once | CASSLRTSGSTDTQYF | TGCGCCAGCAGCTTGAGGACTAGCGGGAGCACAGATACGCAGTATTTT
TRBD2 | TRBJ2-1 | TRBV7-2 | . | CASSLAVVAGGRHNEQFF | TGTGCCAGCAGCTTAGCGGTGGTAGCGGGAGGGCGCCACAATGAGCAGTTCTTC
. | TRBJ1-4 | TRBV6-1 | . | CASSDIFPPATNEKLFF | TGTGCCAGCAGTGATATCTTCCCCCCTGCAACTAATGAAAAACTGTTTTTT
. | TRBJ2-1 | TRBV30 | . | CAWTRGGEQFF | TGTGCCTGGACTAGGGGTGGTGAGCAGTTCTTC
. | TRBJ2-2 | TRBV3-1/TRBV3-2 | . | CASSQVGGTTGELFF | TGTGCCAGCAGCCAAGTTGGGGGGACCACCGGGGAGCTGTTTTTT
. | TRBJ1-1 | TRBV30 | . | CAWSVLPGNTEAFF | TGTGCCTGGAGTGTACTACCGGGGAACACTGAAGCTTTCTTT
TRBD1 | TRBJ1-5 | TRBV19 | few | CASSVTGGNQPQHF | TGTGCCAGTAGTGTAACAGGGGGCAATCAGCCCCAGCATTTT
TRBD1 | TRBJ2-3 | TRBV19 | . | CATTLVPGTVDTQYF | TGTGCCACCACACTCGTCCCCGGGACAGTCGATACGCAGTATTTT
TRBD1 | TRBJ2-7 | TRBV28 | . | CASSWPGQSSYEQYF | TGTGCCAGCAGTTGGCCGGGACAGAGCTCCTACGAGCAGTACTTC
. | TRBJ1-6 | TRBV27 | . | CASSFGKNSPLHF | TGTGCCAGCAGTTTCGGGAAAAATTCACCCCTCCACTTT
. | TRBJ1-1 | TRBV6-5 | . | CASSPAAGAFF | TGTGCCAGCAGCCCGGCGGCCGGGGCTTTCTTT
TRBD1 | TRBJ2-5 | TRBV3-1/TRBV3-2 | . | CASSQAPGTGPGKTQYF | TGTGCCAGCAGCCAAGCCCCCGGGACAGGGCCCGGGAAGACCCAGTACTTC
. | TRBJ2-4 | TRBV28 | . | CASSPGFLAKNIQYF | TGTGCCAGCAGTCCAGGGTTTCTAGCCAAAAACATTCAGTACTTC
. | TRBJ2-7 | TRBV28 | few | CASSQGRYEQYF | TGTGCCAGCAGTCAGGGGCGCTACGAGCAGTACTTC
TRBD1 | TRBJ1-6 | TRBV30 | . | CAWSVNRGGDNSPLHF | TGTGCCTGGAGTGTAAACAGGGGTGGAGATAATTCACCCCTCCACTTT
. | TRBJ2-3 | TRBV5-4 | . | CASSAFRSLFGTDTQYF | TGTGCCAGCAGCGCGTTTCGGAGCCTCTTTGGCACAGATACGCAGTATTTT
. | TRBJ2-5 | TRBV5-5 | . | CASSFSVLPKETQYF | TGTGCCAGCAGCTTCTCGGTACTCCCAAAAGAGACCCAGTACTTC
TRBD1 | TRBJ2-1 | TRBV9 | . | CASSSWTGESYNEQFF | TGTGCCAGCAGCTCCTGGACAGGGGAGTCCTACAATGAGCAGTTCTTC